This T cell receptor beta chain was identified in a study of blood T cell repertoires in COVID-19. Study-wide context: Acute-phase and convalescent COVID-19 samples originated in the United States, Italy and Spain. PBMCs, B-cell-depleted T cells, or T cells provided the cDNA or gDNA that made up the material.

This CDR3 has 16 residues. V shed 3 bases, J shed 0 bases, and the junction held 8 bases outside the gene matches. Germline CDR1 and CDR2: SQVTM and ANQGSEA. As processed by the authors: Amplification from reference gene primers served as the basis for estimated nucleated cell counts. TCRdb keeps only in-frame clones here, not all; method: immunoSEQ multiplex PCR. V and J calls and clone size are copied from that table; D and trimming were computed from the DNA. Of around 250,000 clones listed, roughly nine tenths are singletons. The chain uses TRBV29-1 and TRBJ2-1; TRBD2 agrees at 7 bases. The source is a woman in her thirties or forties who had recovered from COVID-19. Sequenced input: peripheral blood. This chain's CDR3 is CSVDPLGGSSYNEQFF. CDR3 sequence (DNA): TGCAGCGTTGACCCTTTAGGCGGGAGCTCCTACAATGAGCAGTTCTTC.